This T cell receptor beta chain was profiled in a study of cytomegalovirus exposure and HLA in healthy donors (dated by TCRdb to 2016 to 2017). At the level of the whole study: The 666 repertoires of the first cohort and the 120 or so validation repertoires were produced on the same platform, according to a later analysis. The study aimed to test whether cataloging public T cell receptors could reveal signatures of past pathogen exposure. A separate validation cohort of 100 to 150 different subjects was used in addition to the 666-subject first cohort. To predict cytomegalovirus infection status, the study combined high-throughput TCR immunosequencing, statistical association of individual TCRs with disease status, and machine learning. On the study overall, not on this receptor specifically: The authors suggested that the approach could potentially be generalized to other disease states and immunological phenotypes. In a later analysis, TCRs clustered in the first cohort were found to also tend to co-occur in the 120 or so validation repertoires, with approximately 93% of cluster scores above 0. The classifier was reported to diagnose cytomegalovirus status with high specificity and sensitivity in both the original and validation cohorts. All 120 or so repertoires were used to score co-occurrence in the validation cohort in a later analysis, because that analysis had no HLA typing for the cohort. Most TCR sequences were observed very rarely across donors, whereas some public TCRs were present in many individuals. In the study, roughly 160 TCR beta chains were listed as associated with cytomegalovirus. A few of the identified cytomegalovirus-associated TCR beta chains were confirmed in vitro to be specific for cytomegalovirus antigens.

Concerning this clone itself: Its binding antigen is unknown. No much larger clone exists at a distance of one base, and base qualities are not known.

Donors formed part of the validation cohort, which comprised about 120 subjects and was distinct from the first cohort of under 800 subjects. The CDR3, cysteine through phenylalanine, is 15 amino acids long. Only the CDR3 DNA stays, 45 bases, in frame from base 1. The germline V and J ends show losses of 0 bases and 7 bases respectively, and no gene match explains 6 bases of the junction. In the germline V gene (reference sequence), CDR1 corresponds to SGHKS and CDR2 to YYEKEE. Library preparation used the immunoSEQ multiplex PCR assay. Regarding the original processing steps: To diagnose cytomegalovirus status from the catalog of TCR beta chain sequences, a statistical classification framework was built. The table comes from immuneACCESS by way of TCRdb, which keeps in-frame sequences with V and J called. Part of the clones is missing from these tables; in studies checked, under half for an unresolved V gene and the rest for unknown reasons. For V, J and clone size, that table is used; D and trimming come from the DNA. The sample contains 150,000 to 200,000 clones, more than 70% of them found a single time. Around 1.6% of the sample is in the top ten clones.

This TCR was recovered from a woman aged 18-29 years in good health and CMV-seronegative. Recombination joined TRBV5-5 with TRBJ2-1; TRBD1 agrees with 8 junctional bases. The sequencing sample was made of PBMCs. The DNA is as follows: TGTGCCAGCAGCTTGGACAGGGGGTATGGGAATGAGCAGTTCTTC. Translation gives CASSLDRGYGNEQFF. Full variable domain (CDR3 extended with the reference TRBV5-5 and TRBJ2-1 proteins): DAGVTQSPTHLIKTRGQQVTLRCSPISGHKSVSWYQQVLGQGPQFIFQYYEKEERGRGNFPDRFSARQFPNYSSELNVNALLLGDSALYLCASSLDRGYGNEQFFGPGTRLTVL.